The 30 T cell receptor beta chains presented below share a single source sample, sequenced in a study of blood T cell repertoires in COVID-19. Generated by immunoSEQ multiplex PCR, the TCRdb table keeps only in-frame clones and is missing some. The sample contains about 180,000 clones, about 88% of which appear only once. The specimen was PBMCs or T cells enriched from blood (not recorded which). These receptors came from a human donor with acute COVID-19. The donor label of this sample is uncertain.

The J gene is TRBJ1-2, the V gene TRBV6-5; D unclear. V lost 2 bases, J lost 4 bases, and 8 bases lay in between. The CDR3 runs 13 residues. Per germline, CDR1 MNHEY and CDR2 SVGAGI. CDR3 sequence reads: CASSYAAVYGYTF. CDR3 nucleotide sequence: TGTGCCAGCAGTTACGCGGCGGTCTATGGCTACACCTTC.

The chain combines TRBV7-3 with TRBJ2-3; TRBD2 matches at 8 bases. CDR1 SGHTA and CDR2 FQGTGA come from the germline V gene. The CDR3 runs to 14 residues. The V and J ends lost 3 bases and 6 bases, in that order; junction bases with no gene match: 5. DNA for the CDR3: TGTGCCAGCAGCTTCGACGGGAGGGGGGATACGCAGTATTTT. Amino acids: CASSFDGRGDTQYF.

The V and J genes are TRBV29-1 and TRBJ2-7; 7 bases align to TRBD1. Germline trimming cut 0 bases from V and 2 bases from J; bases unmatched to any gene: 4. Germline V gene sequence: CDR1 SQVTM, CDR2 ANQGSEA. The CDR3 contains 14 residues. CDR3 sequence: CSVEDPQGAYEQYF. DNA for the CDR3: TGCAGCGTTGAAGATCCGCAGGGGGCCTACGAGCAGTACTTC.

The genes are TRBV19 and TRBJ2-3; 13 bases fit TRBD2. The CDR3 is made up of 17 amino acids. J was trimmed by 10 bases and V by 4 bases; bases with no gene match: 14. Germline CDR1 LNHDA, CDR2 SQIVND (reference sequence). The CDR3 loop is CASSSPGLAGEAGPQYF. As DNA, the CDR3 is TGTGCCAGTAGTAGCCCCGGACTAGCGGGGGAAGCGGGTCCGCAGTATTTT.

The DNA for the CDR3 is TGTGCCAGTAGTAGCAGACAGGACTCCTACGAGCAGTACTTC. Residues: CASSSRQDSYEQYF. V and J are TRBV19 and TRBJ2-7, with D possibly being TRBD1 (6 bases). The CDR3 consists of 14 residues. Germline V gene data show CDR1 as LNHDA and CDR2 as SQIVND (reference sequence). V was clipped by 4 bases and J by 0 bases, with 10 bases between them.

This sequence joins TRBV4-2 and TRBJ1-4; 8 nucleotides line up with TRBD1. This CDR3 is built from 16 residues. V gave up 3 bases and J gave up 7 bases; unmatched junction bases: 10. Looked up from germline, CDR1 is LGHNA and CDR2 is YNFKEQ. CDR3 in DNA: TGTGCCAGCAGCCAGGGCGACAGGGGAGTGAGTGAAAAACTGTTTTTT. Protein: CASSQGDRGVSEKLFF.

This chain links TRBV5-1 with TRBJ2-5; possible D gene TRBD2, 5 bases. Trimming cost V 4 bases and J 2 bases, with 15 bases left between them. The CDR3 totals 15 residues. Per the germline V gene, CDR1 is SGHRS and CDR2 is YFSETQ. This chain's CDR3 is CASSPGQRLQETQYF. CDR3 in DNA: TGCGCCAGCAGCCCGGGTCAGCGGTTACAAGAGACCCAGTACTTC.

The chain is built from TRBV27 and TRBJ1-4; unclear D gene. The germline V gene has CDR1 MNHEY and CDR2 SMNVEV (reference sequence). The CDR3 covers 15 residues. V was trimmed by 6 bases and J by 8 bases, leaving 19 bases between them. As DNA, the CDR3 is TGTGCCAGCAGCCCAGCCGGAGGAGCGAGGGAAAAACTGTTTTTT. As protein: CASSPAGGAREKLFF.

This sequence joins TRBV29-1 and TRBJ1-2; 8 bases line up with TRBD1. Germline assignment: CDR1 SQVTM and CDR2 ANQGSEA. The CDR3 runs to 15 residues. With V trimmed by 5 bases and J by 2 bases, 10 bases remained unmatched. The chain's CDR3 is CSVTARGQGNYGYTF. In DNA, the CDR3 is TGCAGCGTTACCGCTAGAGGACAGGGAAACTATGGCTACACCTTC.

V is TRBV27 and J is TRBJ1-6, with 9 bases fitting TRBD1. Germline lookup yields CDR1 MNHEY and CDR2 SMNVEV (reference sequence). This CDR3 is built from 16 residues. Losses at the gene ends were 5 bases for V and 9 bases for J; bases not matched to a gene: 11. The CDR3 is CASSPTAGTGTSPLHF. CDR3 coding DNA: TGTGCCAGCAGTCCGACAGCCGGGACAGGGACTTCACCCCTCCACTTT.

This rearrangement joins TRBV6-5 to TRBJ1-4, with 7 bases fitting TRBD1. V gave up 6 bases and J gave up 8 bases; unmatched junction bases: 12. CDR1 and CDR2 from the germline V gene are MNHEY and SVGAGI. This CDR3 spans 15 amino acids. This chain's CDR3 is CASSSGQEVREKLFF. The CDR3 coding sequence is TGTGCCAGCAGCTCCGGACAGGAGGTCAGAGAAAAACTGTTTTTT.

CDR3 in amino acids: CASSLEGRNEKLFF. The DNA for the CDR3 is TGCGCCAGCAGCTTGGAAGGGAGGAATGAAAAACTGTTTTTT. The V and J genes are TRBV5-1 and TRBJ1-4; D gene ambiguous. With 0 bases removed from V and 5 bases from J, the gap between germline ends came to 8 bases. The CDR3 is 14 amino acids. Germline V lookup: CDR1 SGHRS, CDR2 YFSETQ. Supplemented by reference TRBV5-1 and TRBJ1-4, the full variable domain reads KAGVTQTPRYLIKTRGQQVTLSCSPISGHRSVSWYQQTPGQGLQFLFEYFSETQRNKGNFPGRFSGRQFSNSRSEMNVSTLELGDSALYLCASSLEGRNEKLFFGSGTQLSVL.

V is TRBV3-1 (or the pseudogene TRBV3-2) and J is TRBJ1-5; a weak D match, TRBD1 (5 bases). The CDR3 is made up of 19 amino acids. The V and J ends lost 1 base and 0 bases respectively, with 19 bases between them. The germline CDR1 and CDR2 sequences are LGHDT and YNNKEL (reference sequence). The CDR3 DNA reads TGTGCCAGCAGCCAAGGGACTAGGGGAGGGGCATATAGCAATCAGCCCCAGCATTTT. It codes for CASSQGTRGGAYSNQPQHF.

V is TRBV9 and J is TRBJ2-2; possible D gene TRBD2, 7 bases. From germline, CDR1 is SGDLS and CDR2 YYNGEE. The CDR3 has 15 residues. Trimming pared 2 bases from V and 5 bases from J, leaving 13 bases between. The CDR3 sequence: CASSVGGGPTGELFF. CDR3 bases: TGTGCCAGCAGCGTTGGCGGGGGCCCAACCGGGGAGCTGTTTTTT.

The chain links TRBV19 to TRBJ2-4; TRBD2 is a possible D gene (5 bases). Trimming left V 3 bases short and J 0 bases short, with 15 bases between. CDR1 is LNHDA and CDR2 is SQIVND in the germline V gene (reference sequence). There are 17 residues in the CDR3. The CDR3 sequence: CASSIVIPGLAKNIQYF. CDR3 in DNA: TGTGCCAGTAGTATTGTAATACCGGGATTAGCCAAAAACATTCAGTACTTC.

This clone was counted a few times. The CDR3 DNA sequence: TGTGCCTGGGAGGGGACAGGGGTCGGCTACACCTTC. This encodes CAWEGTGVGYTF. The J gene is TRBJ1-2, the V gene TRBV30; 10 bases map to TRBD1. The ends lost 5 bases at V and 8 bases at J; junction bases unmatched: 5. The V gene's germline CDR1 is GTSNPN and CDR2 SVGIG (reference sequence). The CDR3 extends over 12 amino acids.

This clone was detected only a few times. The gene calls are TRBV6-5 and TRBJ1-3; D gene uncertain. V lost 6 bases, J lost 3 bases, and 12 bases lay in between. CDR1 is MNHEY and CDR2 is SVGAGI in the germline V gene. The CDR3 contains 14 residues. The CDR3 region has the DNA TGTGCCAGCAGCTTTGGAGGGAGTGGAAACACCATATATTTT. Translated, it gives CASSFGGSGNTIYF.

The chain uses TRBV2 and TRBJ2-7; 7 bases agree with TRBD1. V shed 6 bases, J shed 4 bases, and the junction held 6 bases outside the gene matches. There are 13 residues in the CDR3. Germline CDR1 SNHLY, CDR2 FYNNEI. This chain's CDR3 is CASSADREYEQYF. CDR3 bases: TGTGCCAGCAGCGCCGACAGGGAATACGAGCAGTACTTC.

On this clone itself: The germline gene is not matched at one end of the junction; a read error may be the cause. This CDR3 is also generated by other DNA sequences in the sample. The genes are TRBV7-2 and TRBJ1-2, with 9 nucleotides matching TRBD1. Germline V lookup: CDR1 SGHTA, CDR2 FQGNSA. This CDR3 has 14 amino acids. CDR3 loop: CASSARRDRVGYTF. As DNA, the CDR3 is TGTGCTAGCAGTGCCCGCCGGGACAGGGTAGGCTACACCTTC.

In its sample, this clone was seen many times. The rearrangement joins TRBV10-3 to TRBJ1-2; TRBD1 is a possible D gene (6 bases). The V gene's germline CDR1 is ENHRY and CDR2 SYGVKD. V was cut by 4 bases and J by 8 bases, with 17 bases left in between. The CDR3 has 14 residues. CDR3 region: CAISGDLTGLGYTF. The CDR3, as DNA: TGTGCCATCAGTGGCGACCTAACAGGGCTAGGCTACACCTTC.

The chain has TRBV4-1 and TRBJ2-5, with 14 bases identical to TRBD2. CDR1 is MGHRA, CDR2 YSYEKL, per germline. This CDR3 comprises 17 residues. The J segment lost 5 bases and the V segment lost 0 bases, leaving 5 bases of the junction unmatched. The CDR3 nucleotides read TGCGCCAGCAGCCAAGATCGGACTAGCGGGGGGAGCGAGACCCAGTACTTC. Its protein product is CASSQDRTSGGSETQYF.

The chain links TRBV6-5 to TRBJ1-3; D remains ambiguous. The CDR3 runs 14 residues. V was trimmed by 6 bases and J by 0 bases, leaving 9 bases between them. CDR1 is MNHEY, CDR2 SVGAGI, per germline. CDR3 DNA: TGTGCCAGCAGGAACTTAGACTCTGGAAACACCATATATTTT. Its protein is CASRNLDSGNTIYF.

The chain joins TRBV12-5 to TRBJ2-7; 10 positions agree with TRBD2. This CDR3 region has 17 residues. V gave up 1 base and J gave up 5 bases; unmatched junction bases: 11. Germline CDR1 is LGHNT and CDR2 is FRNRAP. The CDR3 DNA is TGTGCTAGTGGTTTGGGAGCGGGGGGGCTAATATCCGACGAGCAGTACTTC. Amino acids: CASGLGAGGLISDEQYF.

The chain has TRBV25-1 and TRBJ2-2; D perhaps matches TRBD2 (5 bases). Germline V gene data show CDR1 as MGHDK and CDR2 as SYGVNS. The CDR3 is 16 amino acids. The V and J ends lost 4 bases and 6 bases respectively, with 18 bases between them. CDR3 nucleotides: TGTGCCAGCAGTGGAAGATCGGGGAGCTCGGCCGGGGAGCTGTTTTTT. Translation: CASSGRSGSSAGELFF.

The rearrangement links TRBV7-3 to TRBJ2-2; 9 bases match TRBD1. This CDR3 has 12 residues. CDR1 is SGHTA and CDR2 is FQGTGA in the germline V gene. The J segment lost 7 bases and the V segment lost 8 bases, leaving 2 bases of the junction unmatched. CDR3 DNA: TGTGCCAGCGGGACAGGGAACGGGGAGCTGTTTTTT. This gives the protein CASGTGNGELFF.

In this sample, this clone turned up a few times. The chain joins TRBV4-2 to TRBJ2-3; 7 bases line up with TRBD2. The germline V gene has CDR1 LGHNA and CDR2 YNFKEQ. The trim removed 4 bases at V and 4 bases at J, leaving 11 bases unmatched. The CDR3 consists of 16 residues. The CDR3 DNA follows: TGTGCCAGCAGCCGGTTGTGGGGGGGGGAGGCAGATACGCAGTATTTT. Amino acids: CASSRLWGGEADTQYF.

This clone was seen just once. The V call is TRBV4-1, the J call TRBJ2-1, with 12 nucleotides matching TRBD2. V lost 4 bases and J lost 7; bases outside the gene matches: 2. The CDR3 runs to 14 residues. The germline CDR1 and CDR2 sequences are MGHRA and YSYEKL. The CDR3 loop is CASSPSGGANEQFF. In DNA, the CDR3 is TGCGCCAGCAGCCCTAGCGGGGGGGCGAATGAGCAGTTCTTC.

The chain couples TRBV7-2 to TRBJ1-2, with 9 bases identical to TRBD1. The germline V gene encodes CDR1 SGHTA and CDR2 FQGNSA. The CDR3 extends over 17 amino acids. The ends lost 5 bases at V and 6 bases at J; junction bases unmatched: 16. The CDR3 DNA sequence: TGTGCCAGCAGCCCACCGGGACAGGGTGAATTTGGGGATGGCTACACCTTC. It translates to CASSPPGQGEFGDGYTF.

In the case of this clone: At one end the junction does not follow the germline gene, possibly because of a read error. This rearrangement joins TRBV10-3 to TRBJ2-7; 9 nucleotides align to TRBD1. Germline V gives CDR1 ENHRY, CDR2 SYGVKD. This CDR3 spans 15 amino acids. In nucleotides, the CDR3 is TGTGCCATCACTTGGGCGGGACAGGGCTCCCACGAGCAGTACTTC. Its translation is CAITWAGQGSHEQYF.

The rearrangement uses TRBV6-2 or TRBV6-3 and TRBJ2-7, with D perhaps matching TRBD2 (6 bases). Germline assignment: CDR1 MNHEY and CDR2 SVGEGT. V was clipped by 6 bases and J by 3 bases, with 15 bases between them. The CDR3 consists of 14 residues. CDR3 residues: CASSSRSGGYEQYF. CDR3 in DNA: TGTGCCAGCAGCTCCCGGTCCGGGGGCTACGAGCAGTACTTC.